Below are 17 T cell receptor beta chains sequenced from a single sample in a study of identical twins (dated by TCRdb to the mid-2010s). The protocol used for the library was 5' RACE. The reads were generated on an Illumina HiSeq 2000. The public sequencing data were trimmed at Q25 with fastp and processed into clonotypes with MiXCR by TCRdb, which kept only in-frame beta chains. Each entry merges the rows of one CDR3 protein and shows their most common DNA and genes. This sample lists 600,000 to 850,000 distinct CDR3 sequences; roughly 20% were detected once. The top ten constitute around 12% of the sample. These data also formed part of another study, on T cells expressing NK-cell markers.

Material for sequencing was PBMCs. Receptor source: a woman younger than 35 in good health.

The chain has TRBV9 and TRBJ2-7; TRBD1 matches 9 bases. Germline CDR1 reads SGDLS; CDR2 reads YYNGEE. Trimming removed 0 bases from V and 9 bases from J; junction bases left unmatched: 4. This CDR3 spans 13 amino acids. CDR3 loop: CASSVGDRGLQYF. Written as DNA, the CDR3 is TGTGCCAGCAGCGTAGGAGACAGGGGGTTGCAGTACTTC.

This chain uses TRBV3-1 with TRBJ2-7, with a tentative D call TRBD2 (6 bases). Germline-derived CDR1 and CDR2 are LGHDT and YNNKEL (reference sequence). The CDR3 spans 17 residues. V shed 1 base and J shed 7 bases, with 23 bases lying between them. CDR3 loop: CASSQVRPSLFGGEQYF. In DNA, the CDR3 is TGTGCCAGCAGCCAAGTTAGGCCATCTCTTTTCGGGGGTGAGCAGTACTTC.

This clonotype was seen at least ten times. This chain links TRBV20-1 with TRBJ2-7, with TRBD1 matching over 11 bases. CDR1 and CDR2 from the germline V gene are DFQATT and SNEGSKA (reference sequence). The junction had 12 bases not matched to a gene; V was cut back by 4 bases and J by 7 bases. The CDR3 covers 15 residues. CDR3 amino acids: CSAKKGTGGYQEQYF. The DNA for the CDR3 is TGCAGTGCTAAGAAGGGGACAGGGGGATATCAAGAGCAGTACTTC.

The chain is built from TRBV4-1 and TRBJ2-3; 8 bases fit TRBD2. V dropped 3 bases and J dropped 2; count of bases not matched to a gene: 4. Germline-derived CDR1 and CDR2 are MGHRA and YSYEKL. This CDR3 spans 15 amino acids. CDR3 residues: CASSQGSGVTDTQYF. The CDR3 nucleotides read TGCGCCAGCAGCCAGGGTAGCGGGGTCACAGATACGCAGTATTTT.

The rearrangement uses TRBV4-1 and TRBJ1-1, with D uncertain. Germline V gives CDR1 MGHRA, CDR2 YSYEKL. V was cut by 3 bases and J by 1 base, with 12 bases left in between. This CDR3 comprises 15 residues. CDR3 DNA: TGCGCCAGCAGCCAGTTTGCCCGGGGGAACACTGAAGCTTTCTTT. Protein: CASSQFARGNTEAFF.

In this sample, this clonotype turned up a few times. The chain uses TRBV29-1 and TRBJ1-1; no reliable D call. V was pared by 4 bases and J by 0 bases, with 12 bases between. CDR1 is SQVTM and CDR2 is ANQGSEA in the germline V gene. This CDR3 has 14 residues. The CDR3 nucleotides read TGCAGCGTTGTTGAGGGATCCATGAACACTGAAGCTTTCTTT. Encoded protein: CSVVEGSMNTEAFF.

This clonotype was observed a handful of times. J is TRBJ2-2 and V is TRBV11-2; D might be TRBD1 (5 bases). This CDR3 is built from 15 residues. V shed 1 base and J shed 0 bases, with 6 bases lying between them. Germline V gives CDR1 SGHAT, CDR2 FQNNGV. CDR3 amino acids: CASSLARANTGELFF. DNA for the CDR3: TGTGCCAGCAGCTTAGCCAGGGCGAACACCGGGGAGCTGTTTTTT. Full variable domain (missing parts from reference TRBV11-2 and TRBJ2-2): EAGVAQSPRYKIIEKRQSVAFWCNPISGHATLYWYQQILGQGPKLLIQFQNNGVVDDSQLPKDRFSAERLKGVDSTLKIQPAKLEDSAVYLCASSLARANTGELFFGEGSRLTVL.

Remarks on this clonotype: At one of its ends the junction is not consistent with the germline gene, which may arise from a read error. The rearrangement uses TRBV7-8 and TRBJ2-2; weak D call: TRBD1 (5 bases). CDR1 and CDR2 (germline): SGHVS, FQNEAQ. This CDR3 has 15 residues. CDR3 coding DNA: TGTGCCAGCAGCTTAGCGACAGTCAACACCCGGGAGCTGTTTTTT. Translated, it gives CASSLATVNTRELFF. The variable domain in full, completed from reference TRBV7-8 and TRBJ2-2, reads GAGVSQSPRYKVAKRGQDVALRCDPISGHVSLFWYQQALGQGPEFLTYFQNEAQLDKSGLPSDRFFAERPEGSVSTLKIQRTQQEDSAVYLCASSLATVNTRELFFGEGSRLTVL.

This clonotype was counted many times. The V and J genes are TRBV7-9 and TRBJ1-1; TRBD1 agrees at 7 bases. Germline V CDR1 and CDR2: SEHNR, FQNEAQ (reference sequence). This CDR3 spans 11 amino acids. V gave up 5 bases and J gave up 8 bases; unmatched junction bases: 2. In DNA, the CDR3 is TGTGCCAGCAGCCGACAGGGAGAAGCTTTCTTT. Translating gives CASSRQGEAFF.

The rearrangement links TRBV12-3 or TRBV12-4 to TRBJ2-3; 9 bases align to TRBD2. The CDR3 extends over 15 amino acids. V shed 4 bases and J 3 bases; nucleotides not matched to a gene: 5. CDR3 protein: CASSWKSGGTDTQYF. For the CDR3, the DNA is TGTGCCAGCAGTTGGAAAAGCGGGGGGACAGATACGCAGTATTTT.

About this clonotype itself: The junction and the germline gene differ at one end; a read error may be behind it. This sequence joins TRBV5-6 and TRBJ2-1, with 8 bases lining up with TRBD2. CDR1 is SGHDT, CDR2 YYEEEE, per germline. The CDR3 contains 12 residues. CDR3 nucleotide sequence: TGTCCCAGCAGCTTGGCCGGGGGGGAAGAGTTCTTC. Translated, it gives CPSSLAGGEEFF.

The chain joins TRBV20-1 to TRBJ1-5; tentative D call: TRBD1 (5 bases). This CDR3 contains 13 residues. V was pared by 5 bases and J by 2 bases, with 10 bases between. Germline loops: CDR1 DFQATT, CDR2 SNEGSKA (reference sequence). The CDR3: CSAQSRGNQPQHF. DNA of the CDR3: TGCAGTGCTCAGAGCAGGGGCAATCAGCCCCAGCATTTT.

This clonotype was found many times. The chain joins TRBV6-1 to TRBJ2-2; 13 nucleotides match TRBD2. J gave up 6 bases and V 6 bases, and 4 bases lay outside the gene matches. Germline CDR1 and CDR2: MNHNS and SASEGT. This CDR3 is 15 amino acids long. The CDR3 sequence: CASSTLAGGPGELFF. In DNA, the CDR3 is TGTGCCAGCAGCACACTAGCGGGGGGGCCCGGGGAGCTGTTTTTT.

There are a few counts of this clonotype. The CDR3, as DNA: TGTGCCAGCGGGGTAACGGGGAGCAATCAGCCCCAGCATTTT. Encoded protein: CASGVTGSNQPQHF. The V gene is TRBV27, the J gene TRBJ1-5; D is uncertain. Germline CDR1 and CDR2: MNHEY and SMNVEV (reference sequence). The germline V and J ends were trimmed by 8 bases and 1 base, with 12 bases remaining between them. This CDR3 comprises 14 residues.

This chain uses TRBV20-1 with TRBJ2-1; either TRBD1 or TRBD2 may supply D (6 bases each). V was cut by 3 bases and J by 2 bases, with 14 bases left in between. From germline, CDR1 is DFQATT and CDR2 SNEGSKA (reference sequence). The CDR3 consists of 15 residues. CDR3 in DNA: TGCAGTGCTAGTCCCCCTGGGGGGCCCTACAATGAGCAGTTCTTC. Its translation: CSASPPGGPYNEQFF.

V and J are TRBV20-1 and TRBJ2-1; 7 nucleotides match TRBD1. Germline trimming cut 4 bases from V and 0 bases from J; bases unmatched to any gene: 6. Germline CDR1 and CDR2: DFQATT and SNEGSKA (reference sequence). This CDR3 spans 15 amino acids. This CDR3 is CSAIRGTVSYNEQFF. The CDR3 DNA is TGCAGTGCTATCAGGGGGACAGTCTCCTACAATGAGCAGTTCTTC.

The chain uses TRBV29-1 and TRBJ2-1, with a possible D match to TRBD1 (5 bases). V was shortened by 5 bases and J by 7 bases, with 9 bases between the two germline ends. The CDR3 has 11 amino acids. Per the germline V gene, CDR1 is SQVTM and CDR2 is ANQGSEA. This CDR3 is CSVSSGNEQFF. CDR3 DNA: TGCAGCGTTTCGTCAGGGAATGAGCAGTTCTTC.